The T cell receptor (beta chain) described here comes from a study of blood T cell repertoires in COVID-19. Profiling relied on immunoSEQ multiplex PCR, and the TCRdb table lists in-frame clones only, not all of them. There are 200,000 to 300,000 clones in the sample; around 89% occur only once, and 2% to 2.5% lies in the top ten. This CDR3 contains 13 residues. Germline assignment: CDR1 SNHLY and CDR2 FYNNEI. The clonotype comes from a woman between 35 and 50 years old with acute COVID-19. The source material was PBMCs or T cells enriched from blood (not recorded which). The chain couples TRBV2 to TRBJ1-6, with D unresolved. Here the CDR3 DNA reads TGTGCTACTGCCACAGAAAGAAATTCACCCCTCCACTTT. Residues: CATATERNSPLHF.